This T cell receptor (beta chain) came from a study of T cells in localized non-small cell lung cancer. Study-level results: Elevated blood T cell density was associated with longer overall survival. Maximal T cell clonality occurred in uninvolved adjacent lung, with tumor ranking below it. A median of approximately 50 of the top 100 tumor clones appeared in adjacent lung, which was paired and uninvolved.

The CDR3 length is 15 residues. The V and J ends lost 1 base and 1 base respectively, with 7 bases between them. Germline-derived CDR1 and CDR2 are ENHRY and SYGVKD. About this clone: Its antigen remains unknown.

Sequenced by immunoSEQ multiplex PCR; TCRdb stores in-frame clones only, minus some. The sample lists about 25,000 clones, around 88% seen once, with under 10% in the top ten. The J gene is TRBJ2-2, the V gene TRBV10-3; D call uncertain. Here the sequenced sample was peripheral blood mononuclear cells, taken before any cancer treatment. This TCR derives from a woman aged 35 to 75 with stage III lung adenocarcinoma. DNA for the CDR3: TGTGCCATCAGTGAGTATGTCCGGAACACCGGGGAGCTGTTTTTT. Translation gives CAISEYVRNTGELFF.